This T cell receptor beta chain was identified in a study of CD8+CD57+ T cells in acquired aplastic anemia. Study in general: The DNA of sorted CD4+ and CD8+ cells averaged approximately 3.4 ug. As sequenced from healthy donors, CD4+ cells averaged roughly 10 million reads.

Study results and limitations: Levels of CD8+ Simpson's diversity were not significantly distinct in patients versus controls. The study identified roughly 31 CD8+ CDR3 sequences shared by patients and controls.

The CDR3 sequence is 15 residues long. With 0 bases clipped from V and 9 bases from J, the junction kept 6 bases outside the gene matches. The germline V gene encodes CDR1 SGHRS and CDR2 YFSETQ. The TCR beta profiling, which covered VDJ combination and CDR3 sequence, was carried out using genomic DNA as the template. From the reads, TCRdb called clonotypes with MiXCR, one entry per CDR3 protein. The sample lists some 130,000 distinct CDR3 sequences, 35% to 50% occurring once. This clonotype showed up many times. Its cognate antigen is unknown. The chain has TRBV5-1 and TRBJ1-6; 7 bases map to TRBD1. Source material: sorted CD4+, CD8+, or CD8+CD57+ T cells (not recorded which) from PBMCs. The sequence derives from a human donor in good health, serving as a control. CDR3: CASSLDRGGGSPLHF. The CDR3, as DNA: TGCGCCAGCAGCTTGGACAGGGGAGGGGGTTCACCCCTCCACTTT.